This is a list of T cell receptor beta chains from one sample in a study of CD8 T cells in ankylosing spondylitis. TCRdb passed the 5' RACE reads through MiXCR, listing each CDR3 protein once. The data show 150,000 to 200,000 distinct CDR3 sequences, roughly 11% seen once. Material for sequencing was blood, either unsorted or a sorted T cell fraction (not recorded which). These TCRs come from a male donor with ankylosing spondylitis or in good health (not recorded which). The CDR3 runs from the conserved cysteine through the conserved F or W. The order of the fields is CDR3 DNA, CDR3 protein, D gene, V gene, J gene, clone size. D genes are given only for firm matches. Where a row states a size, it is once, few, many or the class of an expanded clone; other rows omit it.

TGTGCCAGCAGCCAAGATCTAACGGATTACGAGCAGTACTTC	CASSQDLTDYEQYF	NA	TRBV4-2	TRBJ2-7	many
TGCGCCAGCAGCTATGGGACCTCTAGCCCCGGGGAGCTGTTTTTT	CASSYGTSSPGELFF	NA	TRBV5-1	TRBJ2-2	many
TGCGCCAGCAGAAGGGACAGGGCGGACTATGGCTACACCTTC	CASRRDRADYGYTF	TRBD1	TRBV5-1	TRBJ1-2	few
TGTGCCAGCAGCTTCCGACTAGCGGAAAATGAGCAGTTCTTC	CASSFRLAENEQFF	TRBD2	TRBV7-8	TRBJ2-1	NA
TGTGCCATCTGTTTTGGGTTTGGTCGGAGGGGGGAAACAGATACGCAGTATTTT	CAICFGFGRRGETDTQYF	NA	TRBV10-3	TRBJ2-3	NA
TGTGCCAGCCATGAGAAGGGCCCCACCGGGGAGCTGTTTTTT	CASHEKGPTGELFF	NA	TRBV6-1	TRBJ2-2	NA
TGTGCCTGGACTTCCGGGGCGCGAGCTTTCTTT	CAWTSGARAFF	NA	TRBV30	TRBJ1-1	many
TGCAGTGCCAGCGGGGCGGGAATAAACAATGAGCAGTTCTTC	CSASGAGINNEQFF	TRBD2	TRBV20-1	TRBJ2-1	few
TGTGCCAGCAGTTACTCCAGCGGGGTCTCCTACGAGCAGTACTTC	CASSYSSGVSYEQYF	TRBD2	TRBV6-5	TRBJ2-7	many
TGCGCCAGCAGCTTGGCCCTTCGACTAGCGGGGATTTCGAACACCGGGGAGCTGTTTTTT	CASSLALRLAGISNTGELFF	TRBD2	TRBV5-1	TRBJ2-2	many
TGTGCCAGCAGTGGGGGACCGAGCTCTGGAAACACCATATATTTT	CASSGGPSSGNTIYF	NA	TRBV6-1	TRBJ1-3	many
TGTGCCAGCAGCAAAGGAGGTTTGTCCCACGAGCAGTACTTC	CASSKGGLSHEQYF	NA	TRBV21-1	TRBJ2-7	many
TGCAGTGCTCCTCCAGCAGGAAGCTCCTACAATGAGCAGTTCTTC	CSAPPAGSSYNEQFF	NA	TRBV20-1	TRBJ2-1	few
TGTGCCAGCAGTTTTTTGTCGGGACAGGGAAAGAGCTACGAGCAGTACTTC	CASSFLSGQGKSYEQYF	TRBD1	TRBV11-2	TRBJ2-7	many
TGTGCCAGCAGTTCCGGGACAGGGGCGTGGGAGACCCAGTACTTC	CASSSGTGAWETQYF	TRBD1	TRBV6-5	TRBJ2-5	many
TGTGCCAGCAACAGGGCTGAAGGAAACACCATATATTTT	CASNRAEGNTIYF	NA	TRBV12-3/TRBV12-4	TRBJ1-3	NA
TGCGCCAGCAGCTTGGCGGGACTAGCGGACTCCTACAATGAGCAGTTCTTC	CASSLAGLADSYNEQFF	TRBD2	TRBV5-1	TRBJ2-1	many
TGCAGTCTCAGCTACGGCGGTAGCACAGATACGCAGTATTTT	CSLSYGGSTDTQYF	NA	TRBV20-1	TRBJ2-3	many
TGCAGTGCTAGTAGGGCTAGGGGAGAGACCCAGTACTTC	CSASRARGETQYF	NA	TRBV20-1	TRBJ2-5	many
TGTGCCAGCATTGATTTCGCTAGCGGGAGCCGTAATGAGCAGTTCTTC	CASIDFASGSRNEQFF	TRBD2	TRBV12-3/TRBV12-4	TRBJ2-1	NA
TGCGCCAGCAGCTTGGGGCCGGAGAGTGAGCAGTTCTTC	CASSLGPESEQFF	NA	TRBV5-1	TRBJ2-1	many
TGTGCCACCAGCAGAGAGGCTAGCGGGAGTTACGAGCAGTACTTC	CATSREASGSYEQYF	TRBD2	TRBV15	TRBJ2-7	many
TGCGCCAGCAGCCAAGATCACAGGGAGGTGAATGAGCAGTTCTTC	CASSQDHREVNEQFF	NA	TRBV4-3	TRBJ2-1	NA